What follows is one T cell receptor (beta chain) and its context. Its target is unknown. Generated by immunoSEQ multiplex PCR, the TCRdb table keeps only in-frame clones and is missing some. Of more than 95,000 clones in the sample, roughly nine tenths were seen once. There are 13 residues in the CDR3. Germline V lookup: CDR1 MDHEN, CDR2 SYDVKM. With 3 bases removed from V and 2 bases from J, the gap between germline ends came to 7 bases. These data belong to a study of cytomegalovirus exposure and HLA in healthy donors. Overall study findings and caveats: A list of 150 or so TCR beta chains associated with cytomegalovirus was given.

Separate from the approximately 650-subject first cohort, the roughly 120-subject validation cohort was the one that the donors belonged to. This sequence joins TRBV28 and TRBJ1-2, with a weak D call TRBD1 (5 bases). The sequencing input was PBMCs. The origin of this receptor is a woman under 30 in good health and CMV-seropositive. The CDR3 here is CASSFGGNYGYTF. Written as DNA, the CDR3 is TGTGCCAGCAGTTTTGGGGGGAACTATGGCTACACCTTC.